This is a list of T cell receptor beta chains from one sample in a study of blood T cells in healthy people across ages. TCRdb ran MiXCR on the 5' RACE reads and lists one entry per CDR3 protein. The sample comprises 500,000 to 650,000 distinct CDR3 sequences, about 29% of which are singletons, and over 3.5% rests with the top ten. These data were also reused for a study on T cells of mothers and their children.

The sequencing sample was made of blood. The receptors derive from a boy between 2 and 10 years old in good health. Both conserved end residues are part of each CDR3. The D gene is left open where the match is weak. For some rows the clone size is stated as once, few or many, or as a class when expanded; others skip it.

v_gene	abundance	j_gene	d_gene	CDR3nt	CDR3aa
TRBV29-1	-	TRBJ2-1	TRBD2	TGCAGCGTTGAAGCTGCCTTCGGGCTAGCGGGGGAAGAGCAGTTCTTC	CSVEAAFGLAGEEQFF
TRBV11-2	few	TRBJ2-4	-	TGTGCCAGCAGCTTAGATCAGGGGCTGGGGTACTTC	CASSLDQGLGYF
TRBV20-1	-	TRBJ2-3	TRBD1	TGCAGTGCTATCCGGGACAGGGCGACAGATACGCAGTATTTT	CSAIRDRATDTQYF
TRBV29-1	-	TRBJ1-4	-	TGCAGCGTTGAAGATATACGGGGAGCAACTAATGAAAAACTGTTTTTT	CSVEDIRGATNEKLFF
TRBV3-1	few	TRBJ2-7	TRBD2	TGTGCCAGCAGCCAAGATCTCATCGTCGGGAGGCCTCTCTACGAGCAGTACTTC	CASSQDLIVGRPLYEQYF
TRBV4-3	-	TRBJ2-5	TRBD2	TGCGCCAGCAGCCAAGGCCTAGCGGGAGAGTTGGAGACCCAGTACTTC	CASSQGLAGELETQYF
TRBV4-1	few	TRBJ1-5	TRBD1	TGCGCCAGCAGCCCCCAGACAGGGTGGAATCAGCCCCAGCATTTT	CASSPQTGWNQPQHF
TRBV5-5	few	TRBJ2-2	-	TGTGCCAGCAGCTTCGGGAGAGAGGCCGGGGAGCTGTTTTTT	CASSFGREAGELFF
TRBV12-3/TRBV12-4	-	TRBJ2-5	TRBD1	TGTGCCAGCACGACCCACGACAGGGCCCAAGAGACCCAGTACTTC	CASTTHDRAQETQYF
TRBV2	-	TRBJ1-4	-	TGTGCCAGCAGTACACAGTTGAATGCAAAACTGTTTTTT	CASSTQLNAKLFF
TRBV27	-	TRBJ1-1	-	TGTGCCAGCAGTTTGGAAGGGCCCAACACTGAAGCTTTCTTT	CASSLEGPNTEAFF
TRBV19	few	TRBJ2-7	-	TGTGCCACCCAAGGGGGCTACGAGCAGTACTTC	CATQGGYEQYF
TRBV4-1	few	TRBJ2-2	TRBD2	TGCGCCAGCAGCCAAGTCCCGGGACTAGCGGGCACCGGGGAGCTGTTTTTT	CASSQVPGLAGTGELFF
TRBV20-1	-	TRBJ2-5	-	TGCAGTGCTAGGGATGGGGGCGGGGCTAAAGAGACCCAGTACTTC	CSARDGGGAKETQYF
TRBV28	few	TRBJ2-4	-	TGTGCCAGCAGTTTGGGAGTCAAAAACATTCAGTACTTC	CASSLGVKNIQYF
TRBV10-3	-	TRBJ2-2	-	TGTGCCATCAGGGAGACAGCCAACACCGGGGAGCTGTTTTTT	CAIRETANTGELFF
TRBV5-1	-	TRBJ2-1	-	TGCACCAGCAGCTTGTCTGGGACTCAGGCGGTTGAGCAGTTCTTC	CTSSLSGTQAVEQFF
TRBV13	many	TRBJ2-3	-	TGTGCCAGCAGCTTAGCGGCAACAGGGAGATGGGGAGATACGCAGTATTTT	CASSLAATGRWGDTQYF
TRBV14	many	TRBJ2-7	-	TGTGCCAGCAGCGGGGGCTACGAGCAGTACTTC	CASSGGYEQYF
TRBV9	few	TRBJ1-2	TRBD1	TGTGCCGGCAGCGTAGAACAGGGGGGTCCTGGCTACACCTTC	CAGSVEQGGPGYTF
TRBV12-3/TRBV12-4	-	TRBJ1-2	TRBD1	TGTGCCAGCAGTTATAACAGGGGAGAGACTGGCTACACCTTC	CASSYNRGETGYTF
TRBV6-5	-	TRBJ1-6	-	TGTGCCAGCAGTCTACAGGCTAGAGATTCACCCCTCCACTTT	CASSLQARDSPLHF
TRBV20-1	-	TRBJ2-1	TRBD2	TGCAGTGCTAGAGAAATAGGGAGGGGCTACAATGAGCAGTTCTTC	CSAREIGRGYNEQFF